This TCR beta chain was retrieved from a study of cytomegalovirus exposure and HLA in healthy donors. Study-level results: It was in a later analysis that TCR association rates were seen to vary by HLA locus, highest for DRB1 and lowest for HLA-C.

A remark on this clone: Its antigen remains unknown.

The study ran its PCR with 60 Vbeta and 13 Jbeta primers. Assay used: immunoSEQ multiplex PCR; TCRdb lists only in-frame clones, some missing. Here the sample spans roughly 100,000 clones, 75% to 85% being singletons. The CDR3 runs to 14 residues. Per the germline V gene, CDR1 is MNHNS and CDR2 is SASEGT. The V gene is TRBV6-1, the J gene TRBJ2-5; 8 positions agree with TRBD2. The J call may be mistaken, given a closer DNA end match to TRBJ2-7. The source material was PBMCs. The TCR was taken from a man aged 18 to 30 in good health and CMV-seronegative. CDR3 bases: TGTGCCAGTTCGTGGGCTAGCGGGCTCTACGAGCAGTACTTC. Translating gives CASSWASGLYEQYF.